The sequence of this T cell receptor (beta chain) was determined in a study of shared clonotypes between healthy human individuals (TCRdb year 2020). Context from the whole study: The cohort included a few men and a couple of women between 18 and 49 years of age. The study deeply sequenced blood TCR repertoires of several healthy adults to estimate repertoire size and the extent of clonotype sharing between individuals. For each donor, three plates each were used for CD4 naive and CD4 memory, two plates were used for CD8 naive, and one plate was used for CD8 memory. Libraries were prepared and TCR repertoires were sequenced by different laboratories using diverse techniques, in order to increase sequencing depth and limit assay-specific biases. Leukapheresis yielded between about 0.8 and 9.5 billion PBMCs per donor.

Results the study describes overall, beyond this receptor: When a few donors were compared, the shared fraction of clonotypes was approximately 5% for naive CD4, around 3.6% for naive CD8, 2.3% for memory CD4, and around 0.37% for memory CD8. The small number of donors limited the genetic and exposure-history diversity represented. Estimated clonotype richness was generally larger for naive than for memory subsets. Pairwise subsampling led to the expectation that sequencing depth would affect the degree of clonotype sharing among donors. Higher generation probabilities were observed for clonotypes shared by all four sorted-subset donors than for non-shared clonotypes. Only blood was sampled, and tissue TCR repertoires likely differ from those in blood. Rarefaction of sorted-subset datasets indicated incomplete sequencing despite the large sequencing depth.

Notes on this clone: The clone's antigen remains unknown. Base-call qualities are not available, and no considerably larger clone is one nucleotide away.

Using the deep immunoSEQ assay, TCR CDR3 regions were amplified from genomic DNA by multiplex PCR. For each cell subset, the extracted genomic DNA was distributed evenly across all wells of several immunoSEQ 96-well plates, and each plate served as one replicate. For sorted subsets, 200 to 250 ng genomic DNA, equal to 30,000 or so T cell genomes, was loaded into each replicate PCR. The purified libraries were quantified using a Qubit 3.0 fluorometer, sized with a Bioanalyzer 2100, and then quantified again using the KAPA Library Quantification kit. Every immunoSEQ 96-well plate was sequenced on a separate single-read 150-cycle Illumina NextSeq 550 flow cell. The source study handled its data this way. Because the immunoSEQ output held only junctional sequences and lacked quality scores, the filtering could not match the filtering applied to full-length reads. Sequences were annotated with PyIR, a Python wrapper for IgBLAST v1.9, and V/J genes and CDR3 were assigned using IMGT germline references. Reads were filtered out if the reads had weak V/J assignments (E-value above 1e-6), no CDR3, stop codons, out-of-frame junctions, or ambiguous translated residues. V3J clonotypes were defined as sequences sharing an identical inferred V gene, J gene, and CDR3 amino acid sequence. Percentage overlap between repertoires was computed as shared unique clonotypes divided by the size of the smaller repertoire. Richness of each repertoire was evaluated using RTK rarefaction, the Chao1 estimator, and Recon v2.1 estimates of unobserved clonotypes. Generation probabilities for all TCRbeta clonotypes obtained by the gDNA method from several donors were computed using OLGA. TCRdb took this table from immuneACCESS and kept in-frame rearrangements with V and J called. Such tables lack part of the clones; where checked against another copy, unresolved V genes explain under half of the gap, and the rest is unexplained. D and trimming come from the DNA, and the V and J calls and clone size come from that table. This sample lists a few million clones; approximately 95% were detected once. The ten largest clones represent about 0.37% of the sample.

In the germline V gene, CDR1 corresponds to SNHLY and CDR2 to FYNNEI. V loses 10 bases, J loses 8 bases, and the germline ends lie 20 bases apart. The CDR3 measures 13 amino acids from cysteine to phenylalanine. Solely the CDR3 DNA is kept, with 39 bases framed from the first base. Donors were healthy HIV-negative adults with no recently reported acute infections or vaccinations. Every donor was a Caucasian adult living in Nashville, Tennessee, USA. Magnetic negative selection was used to enrich CD4+ T cells, after which naive cells were positively selected on CD45RA and the negative fraction became the memory subset. Blood was obtained by leukapheresis, after which PBMCs were separated by Ficoll-Histopaque density gradient centrifugation and cryopreserved in liquid nitrogen vapor phase. Analytical flow cytometry was used to check the purity and quantity of each magnetically sorted T cell population. From each sorted fraction, genomic DNA was isolated and quantified by UV absorbance on a Nanodrop 2000c.

The sequenced material came from naive CD4+ T cells from PBMCs. Read against the paper, the sample's cell subset or site label means: CD45RA+ positively selected. This receptor chain uses TRBV2 and TRBJ1-2, and the D gene may be TRBD1, 5 bases matching. The origin of this receptor is a man between 18 and 29 years old in good health. Some clones in this sample may be carry-over from other donors' samples. The CDR3 in this case is CATNRASTGGYTF. Read as DNA, the sequence is TGTGCCACCAATCGGGCCTCTACAGGCGGCTACACCTTC.